This T cell receptor (beta chain) emerged from a study of blood T cell repertoires in COVID-19. Study-level information: From the United States, Italy and Spain came samples of acute and convalescent COVID-19. The cDNA or gDNA used as material had been derived from T cells, B-cell-depleted T cells, or PBMCs.

V was shortened by 3 bases and J by 3 bases, with 12 bases between the two germline ends. CDR1 is LNHDA, CDR2 SQIVND, per germline (reference sequence). The CDR3 runs 15 residues. TCRdb keeps only in-frame clones here, not all; method: immunoSEQ multiplex PCR. The repertoire holds 470,000 or so clones, with approximately 85% as singletons. What was sequenced was peripheral blood. This chain connects TRBV19 to TRBJ1-5; no definite D call. The TCR comes from a human donor in a cohort sampled during active COVID-19. CDR3 sequence reads: CASSINEGPNQPQHF. The CDR3 nucleotides read TGTGCCAGTAGTATTAATGAGGGTCCCAATCAGCCCCAGCATTTT.